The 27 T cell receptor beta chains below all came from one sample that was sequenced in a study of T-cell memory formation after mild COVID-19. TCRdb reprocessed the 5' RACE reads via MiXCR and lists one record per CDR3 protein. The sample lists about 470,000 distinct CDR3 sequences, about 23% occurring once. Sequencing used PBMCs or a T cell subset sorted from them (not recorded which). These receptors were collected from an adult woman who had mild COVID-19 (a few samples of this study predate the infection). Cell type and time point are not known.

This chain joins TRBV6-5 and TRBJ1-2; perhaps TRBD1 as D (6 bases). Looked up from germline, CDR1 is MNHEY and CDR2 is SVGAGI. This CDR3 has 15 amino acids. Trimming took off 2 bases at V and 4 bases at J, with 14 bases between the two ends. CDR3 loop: CASSYGMGASYGYTF. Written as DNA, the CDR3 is TGTGCCAGCAGTTACGGTATGGGGGCCAGCTATGGCTACACCTTC.

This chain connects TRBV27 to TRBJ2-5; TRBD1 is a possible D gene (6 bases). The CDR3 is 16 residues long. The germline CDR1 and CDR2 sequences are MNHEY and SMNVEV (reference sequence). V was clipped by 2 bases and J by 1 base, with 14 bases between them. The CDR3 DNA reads TGTGCCAGCAGTTTAGAGTTGGGGGCAGCCCAAGAGACCCAGTACTTC. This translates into CASSLELGAAQETQYF.

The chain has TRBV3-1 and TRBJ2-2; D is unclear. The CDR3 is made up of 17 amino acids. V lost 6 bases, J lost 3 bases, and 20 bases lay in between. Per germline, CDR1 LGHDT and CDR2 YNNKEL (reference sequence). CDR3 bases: TGTGCCAGCAGTCCTGTGTTGACTTGGGGATACACCGGGGAGCTGTTTTTT. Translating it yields CASSPVLTWGYTGELFF.

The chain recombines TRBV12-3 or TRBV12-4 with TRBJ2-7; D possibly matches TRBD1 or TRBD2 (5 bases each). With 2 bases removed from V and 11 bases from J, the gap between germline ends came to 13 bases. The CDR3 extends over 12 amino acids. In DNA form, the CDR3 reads TGTGCCAGCAGTTTAAGGGACGAGCTGAAGTACTTC. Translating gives CASSLRDELKYF.

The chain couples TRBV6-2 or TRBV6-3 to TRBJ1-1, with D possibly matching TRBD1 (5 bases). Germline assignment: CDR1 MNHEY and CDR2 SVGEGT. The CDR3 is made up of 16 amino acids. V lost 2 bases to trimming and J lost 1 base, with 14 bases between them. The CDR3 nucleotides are TGTGCCAGCAGTTACGGTCGATCAGGGTGGAACACTGAAGCTTTCTTT. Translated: CASSYGRSGWNTEAFF.

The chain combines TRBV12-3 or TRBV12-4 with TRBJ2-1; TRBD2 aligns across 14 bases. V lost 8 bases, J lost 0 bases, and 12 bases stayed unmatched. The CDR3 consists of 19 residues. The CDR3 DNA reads TGTGCCAGCGGAGATGGACTAGCGGGGGGCCGGAGCTCCTACAATGAGCAGTTCTTC. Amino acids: CASGDGLAGGRSSYNEQFF.

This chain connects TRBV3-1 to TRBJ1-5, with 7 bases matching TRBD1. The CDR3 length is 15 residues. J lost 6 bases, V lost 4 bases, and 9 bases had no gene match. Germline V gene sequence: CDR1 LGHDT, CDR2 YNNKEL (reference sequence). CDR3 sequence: CASSPGTVPGQPQHF. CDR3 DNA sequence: TGTGCCAGCAGCCCCGGGACAGTGCCGGGTCAGCCCCAGCATTTT. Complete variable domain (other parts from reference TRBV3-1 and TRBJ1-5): DTAVSQTPKYLVTQMGNDKSIKCEQNLGHDTMYWYKQDSKKFLKIMFSYNNKELIINETVPNRFSPKSPDKAHLNLHINSLELGDSAVYFCASSPGTVPGQPQHFGDGTRLSIL.

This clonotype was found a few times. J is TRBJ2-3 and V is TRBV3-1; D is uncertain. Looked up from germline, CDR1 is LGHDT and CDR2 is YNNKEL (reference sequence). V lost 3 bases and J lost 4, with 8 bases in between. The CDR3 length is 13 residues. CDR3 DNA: TGTGCCAGCAGCCAGGAGATCGCAGATACGCAGTATTTT. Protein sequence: CASSQEIADTQYF.

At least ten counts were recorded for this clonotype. CDR3 in amino acids: CAISVADEQYF. CDR3 nucleotide sequence: TGTGCCATCAGCGTGGCGGACGAGCAGTACTTC. This chain links TRBV10-3 with TRBJ2-7; unclear D gene. The V and J ends lost 6 bases and 5 bases respectively, with 8 bases between them. The CDR3 extends over 11 amino acids. From germline, CDR1 is ENHRY and CDR2 SYGVKD.

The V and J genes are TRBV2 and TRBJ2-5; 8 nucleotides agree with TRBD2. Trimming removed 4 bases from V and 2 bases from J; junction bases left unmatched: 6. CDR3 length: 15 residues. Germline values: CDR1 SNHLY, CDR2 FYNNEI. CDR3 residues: CASSGYGTSQETQYF. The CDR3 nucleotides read TGTGCCAGCAGTGGATACGGGACTAGTCAAGAGACCCAGTACTTC.

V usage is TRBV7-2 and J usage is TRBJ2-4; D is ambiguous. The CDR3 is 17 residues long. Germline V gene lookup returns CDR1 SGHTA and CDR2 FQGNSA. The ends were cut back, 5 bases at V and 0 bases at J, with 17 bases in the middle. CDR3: CASSPGLKGIAKNIQYF. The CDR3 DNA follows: TGTGCCAGCAGCCCCGGGCTGAAGGGTATAGCCAAAAACATTCAGTACTTC.

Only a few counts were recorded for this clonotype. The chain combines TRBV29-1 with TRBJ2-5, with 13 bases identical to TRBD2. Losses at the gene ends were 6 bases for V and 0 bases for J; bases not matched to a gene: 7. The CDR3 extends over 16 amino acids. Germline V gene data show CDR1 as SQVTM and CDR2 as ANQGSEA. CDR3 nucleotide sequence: TGCAGCGTCCATGGACTAGCGGGAGATTACCAAGAGACCCAGTACTTC. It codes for CSVHGLAGDYQETQYF.

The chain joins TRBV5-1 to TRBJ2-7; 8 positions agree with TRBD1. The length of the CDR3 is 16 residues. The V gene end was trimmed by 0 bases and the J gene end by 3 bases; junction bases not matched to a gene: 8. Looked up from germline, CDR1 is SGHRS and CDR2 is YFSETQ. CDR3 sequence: CASSLVLAGGFYEQYF. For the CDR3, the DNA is TGCGCCAGCAGCTTGGTTCTGGCAGGGGGCTTCTACGAGCAGTACTTC.

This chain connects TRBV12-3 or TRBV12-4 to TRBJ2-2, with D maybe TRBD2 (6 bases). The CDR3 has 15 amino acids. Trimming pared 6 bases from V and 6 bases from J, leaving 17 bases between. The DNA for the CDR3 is TGTGCCAGCAGCCTCCAGGTGCGGGGAGCCGGGGAGCTGTTTTTT. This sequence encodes CASSLQVRGAGELFF.

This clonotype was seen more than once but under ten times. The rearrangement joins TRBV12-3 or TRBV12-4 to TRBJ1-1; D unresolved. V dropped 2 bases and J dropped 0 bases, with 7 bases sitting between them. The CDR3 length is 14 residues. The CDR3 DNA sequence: TGTGCCAGCAGTTTAACAGACATGAACACTGAAGCTTTCTTT. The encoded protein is CASSLTDMNTEAFF.

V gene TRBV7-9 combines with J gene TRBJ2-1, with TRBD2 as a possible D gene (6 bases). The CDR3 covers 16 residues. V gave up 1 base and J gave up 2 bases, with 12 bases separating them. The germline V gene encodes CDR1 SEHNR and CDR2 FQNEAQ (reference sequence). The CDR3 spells CASSLEVAEPYNEQFF. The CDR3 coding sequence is TGTGCCAGCAGCTTAGAAGTAGCGGAGCCCTACAATGAGCAGTTCTTC.

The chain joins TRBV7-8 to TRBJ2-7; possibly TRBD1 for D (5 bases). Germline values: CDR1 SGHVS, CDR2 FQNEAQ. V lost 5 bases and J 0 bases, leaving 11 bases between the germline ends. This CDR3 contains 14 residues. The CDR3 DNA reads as TGTGCCAGCAGCCCCCGCAGGGACTCCTACGAGCAGTACTTC. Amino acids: CASSPRRDSYEQYF.

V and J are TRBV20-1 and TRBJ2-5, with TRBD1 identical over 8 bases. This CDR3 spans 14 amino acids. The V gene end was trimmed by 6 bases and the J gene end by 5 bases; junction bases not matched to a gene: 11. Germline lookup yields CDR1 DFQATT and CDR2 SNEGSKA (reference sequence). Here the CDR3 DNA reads TGCAGTGCCGAATCGCCGGACAGGGAGGAGACCCAGTACTTC. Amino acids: CSAESPDREETQYF.

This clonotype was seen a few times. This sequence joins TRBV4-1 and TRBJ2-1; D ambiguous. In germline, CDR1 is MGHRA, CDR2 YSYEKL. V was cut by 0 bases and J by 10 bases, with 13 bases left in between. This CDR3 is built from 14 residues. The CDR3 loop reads CASSQDLSGPEQFF. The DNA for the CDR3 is TGCGCCAGCAGCCAAGATTTATCCGGGCCCGAGCAGTTCTTC.

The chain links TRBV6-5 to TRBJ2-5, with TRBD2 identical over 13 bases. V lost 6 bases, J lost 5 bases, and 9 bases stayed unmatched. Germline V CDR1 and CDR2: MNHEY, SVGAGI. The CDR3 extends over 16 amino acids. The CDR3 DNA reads TGTGCCAGCAGACCGCCGGGACTAGCGGGATCTGAGACCCAGTACTTC. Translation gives CASRPPGLAGSETQYF.

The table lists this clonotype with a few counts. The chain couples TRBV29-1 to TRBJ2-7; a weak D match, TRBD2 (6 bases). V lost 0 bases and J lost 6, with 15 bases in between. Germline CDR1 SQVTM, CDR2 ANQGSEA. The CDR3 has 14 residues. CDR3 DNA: TGCAGCGTTGAAGATTGGAGGGGCGCGTCCGAGCAGTACTTC. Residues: CSVEDWRGASEQYF.

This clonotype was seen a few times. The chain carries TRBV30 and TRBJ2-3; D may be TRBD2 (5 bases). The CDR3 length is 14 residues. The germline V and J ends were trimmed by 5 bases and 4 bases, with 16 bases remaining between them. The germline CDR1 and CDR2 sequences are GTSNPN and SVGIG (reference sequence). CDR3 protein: CAWAPSRVADTQYF. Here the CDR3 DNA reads TGTGCCTGGGCCCCTAGCCGGGTGGCAGATACGCAGTATTTT.

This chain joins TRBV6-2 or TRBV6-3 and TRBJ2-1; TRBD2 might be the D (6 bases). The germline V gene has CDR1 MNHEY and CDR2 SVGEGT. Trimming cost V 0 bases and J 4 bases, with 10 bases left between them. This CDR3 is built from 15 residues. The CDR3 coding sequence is TGTGCCAGCAGTTACTCTGGGACTGAATACAATGAGCAGTTCTTC. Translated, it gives CASSYSGTEYNEQFF.

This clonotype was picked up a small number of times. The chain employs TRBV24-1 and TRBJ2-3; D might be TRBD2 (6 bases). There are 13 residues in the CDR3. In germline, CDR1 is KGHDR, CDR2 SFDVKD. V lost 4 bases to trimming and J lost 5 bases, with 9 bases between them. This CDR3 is CATSDPGGDTQYF. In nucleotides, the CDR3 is TGTGCCACCAGTGACCCCGGGGGAGATACGCAGTATTTT.

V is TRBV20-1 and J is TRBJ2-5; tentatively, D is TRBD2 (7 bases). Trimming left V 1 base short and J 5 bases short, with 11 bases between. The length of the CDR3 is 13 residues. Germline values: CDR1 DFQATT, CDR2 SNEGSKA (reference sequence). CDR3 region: CSARAGGWETQYF. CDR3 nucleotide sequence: TGCAGTGCTAGAGCGGGGGGCTGGGAGACCCAGTACTTC.

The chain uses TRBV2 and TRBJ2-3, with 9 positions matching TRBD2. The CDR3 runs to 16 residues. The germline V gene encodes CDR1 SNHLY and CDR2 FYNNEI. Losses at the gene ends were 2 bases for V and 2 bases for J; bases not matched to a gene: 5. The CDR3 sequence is CASSELPSGATDTQYF. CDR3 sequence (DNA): TGTGCCAGCAGTGAACTTCCTAGCGGGGCCACAGATACGCAGTATTTT.

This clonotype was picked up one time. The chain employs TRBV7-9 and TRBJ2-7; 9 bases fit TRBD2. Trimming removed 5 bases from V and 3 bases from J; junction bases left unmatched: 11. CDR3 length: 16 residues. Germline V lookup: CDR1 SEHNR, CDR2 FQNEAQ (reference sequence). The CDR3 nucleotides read TGTGCCAGCAGCCTGACTAGCGGCTCTCGATTCTACGAGCAGTACTTC. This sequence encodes CASSLTSGSRFYEQYF.